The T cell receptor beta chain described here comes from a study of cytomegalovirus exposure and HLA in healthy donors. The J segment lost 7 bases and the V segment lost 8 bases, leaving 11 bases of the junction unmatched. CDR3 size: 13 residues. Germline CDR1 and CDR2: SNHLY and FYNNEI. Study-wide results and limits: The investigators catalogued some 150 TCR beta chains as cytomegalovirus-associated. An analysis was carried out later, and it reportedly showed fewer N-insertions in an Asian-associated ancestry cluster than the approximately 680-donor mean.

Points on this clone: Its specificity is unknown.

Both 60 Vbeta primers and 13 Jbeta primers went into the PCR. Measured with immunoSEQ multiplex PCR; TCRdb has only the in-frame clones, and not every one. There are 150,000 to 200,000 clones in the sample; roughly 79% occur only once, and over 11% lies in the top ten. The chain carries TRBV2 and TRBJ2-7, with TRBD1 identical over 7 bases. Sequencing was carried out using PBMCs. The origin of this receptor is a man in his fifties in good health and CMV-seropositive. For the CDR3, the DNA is TGTGCCAGCCTGACAGGGACGGTGAGGGAGCAGTACTTC. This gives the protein CASLTGTVREQYF.